This T cell receptor (beta chain) was obtained from a study of molecular identifiers for immune sequencing clone quantification. Study-wide background: In replicates, RNA taken from around 18,000 or 91,000 naive CD8 cells was divided five ways, and four portions underwent sequencing. Study-wide results and caveats: Reports indicate spiked Jurkat TCR RNA from one cell could be found among 900,000 to 1,000,000 naive cells.

MiXCR was run by TCRdb on the PCR reads, yielding one entry per CDR3 protein. The sample has nearly 650,000 distinct CDR3 sequences; about 25% are singletons. This clonotype showed up just a few times. The antigen is undetermined. CDR3 length equals 15 residues. Germline CDR1 reads SGHAT; CDR2 reads FQNNGV. The germline V and J ends were trimmed by 0 bases and 3 bases, with 9 bases remaining between them. The authors gated naive CD8 T cells as CD8+CD4-CCR7+CD45RA+ for sorting. The specimen was naive CD8+ T cells from blood, with Jurkat cell RNA spiked in. The subset: FACS-sorted CD8+CD4-CCR7+CD45RA+ naive T cells. The TCR sequence derives from a human donor in good health. Some libraries in this study had Jurkat cell RNA spiked in. The chain is built from TRBV11-2 and TRBJ1-5; no reliable D call. The CDR3 here is CASSLEAGYNQPQHF. The CDR3 DNA sequence: TGTGCCAGCAGCTTAGAGGCAGGCTACAATCAGCCCCAGCATTTT.